This entry lists 13 T cell receptor beta chains sequenced from one sample in a study of technical replicates of blood from several donors. Method: immunoSEQ multiplex PCR; TCRdb's copy keeps in-frame clones and lacks some. Here the sample spans 50,000 to 60,000 clones, roughly 91% being singletons. Sequenced material: PBMCs. These receptors all come from a human donor in good health. Some clones in this sample may be carry-over from other donors' samples.

The chain joins TRBV4-2 to TRBJ2-7, with D unresolved. V was cut by 3 bases and J by 5 bases, with 14 bases left in between. The CDR3 runs to 14 residues. The germline V gene encodes CDR1 LGHNA and CDR2 YNFKEQ. In DNA form, the CDR3 reads TGTGCCAGCAGCCAGAGGTCCGGTCGGGACGAGCAGTACTTC. Its protein is CASSQRSGRDEQYF.

The J gene is TRBJ1-2, the V gene TRBV27, with a possible D match to TRBD1 (6 bases). The length of the CDR3 is 13 residues. Germline loops: CDR1 MNHEY, CDR2 SMNVEV (reference sequence). The V end lost 3 bases, the J end lost 6 bases, and 11 bases lay between the germline ends. The CDR3 nucleotides read TGTGCCAGCAGTTTCGGGACAACTCATGGCTACACCTTC. Encoded protein: CASSFGTTHGYTF.

The chain links TRBV27 to TRBJ2-2; D is possibly TRBD2 (6 bases). The ends were cut back, 5 bases at V and 1 base at J, with 14 bases in the middle. In germline, CDR1 is MNHEY, CDR2 SMNVEV (reference sequence). The CDR3 sequence is 16 residues long. The CDR3 DNA sequence: TGTGCCAGCAGTCGTCCCGGGACTCGGAACACCGGGGAGCTGTTTTTT. This sequence encodes CASSRPGTRNTGELFF.

This clone has just a few counts. This chain uses TRBV4-3 with TRBJ2-7; 7 nucleotides align to TRBD1. The CDR3 has 17 residues. J lost 1 base, V lost 4 bases, and 13 bases had no gene match. Germline CDR1 and CDR2: LGHNA and YSLEER. The CDR3 spells CASSPGTASSRSYEQYF. The CDR3 DNA is TGCGCCAGCAGCCCAGGGACAGCGTCTAGCCGATCCTACGAGCAGTACTTC.

The chain carries TRBV19 and TRBJ2-6; D possibly corresponds to TRBD2 (5 bases). This CDR3 is 15 amino acids long. Trimming stripped 7 bases from V and 3 bases from J, with 13 bases between. CDR1 LNHDA and CDR2 SQIVND come from the germline V gene (reference sequence). Here the CDR3 reads CASTAEGGGANVLTF. The CDR3 nucleotides read TGTGCCAGTACCGCCGAGGGTGGTGGGGCCAACGTCCTGACTTTC. Variable domain in full (rest from reference TRBV19 and TRBJ2-6): DGGITQSPKYLFRKEGQNVTLSCEQNLNHDAMYWYRQDPGQGLRLIYYSQIVNDFQKGDIAEGYSVSREKKESFPLTVTSAQKNPTAFYLCASTAEGGGANVLTFGAGSRLTVL.

This chain joins TRBV4-3 and TRBJ2-1; 9 bases are a match to TRBD2. Germline V CDR1 and CDR2: LGHNA, YSLEER. The length of the CDR3 is 19 residues. V lost 0 bases, J lost 0 bases, and 9 bases stayed unmatched. In nucleotides, the CDR3 is TGCGCCAGCAGCCAAGAAGCACTAGCGGGCACAAGCTCCTACAATGAGCAGTTCTTC. It is translated as CASSQEALAGTSSYNEQFF.

This clone has more than one count but fewer than ten. This chain links TRBV29-1 with TRBJ2-1, with a tentative D call TRBD1 (6 bases). Germline CDR1 reads SQVTM; CDR2 reads ANQGSEA. This CDR3 contains 12 residues. Trimming removed 7 bases at V and 7 bases at J, with 14 bases between. The CDR3 loop reads CSAGGGWNEQFF. The CDR3, as DNA: TGCAGCGCTGGGGGCGGTTGGAATGAGCAGTTCTTC.

This CDR3 is CATQAGGPGANVLTF. The CDR3 nucleotides read TGTGCCACCCAAGCGGGGGGGCCTGGGGCCAACGTCCTGACTTTC. The V call is TRBV4-2, the J call TRBJ2-6; 10 bases are shared with TRBD2. Per the germline V gene, CDR1 is LGHNA and CDR2 is YNFKEQ. The ends lost 10 bases at V and 2 bases at J; junction bases unmatched: 5. This CDR3 is built from 15 residues.

The rearrangement links TRBV4-3 to TRBJ1-4; D gene ambiguous. Germline CDR1 LGHNA, CDR2 YSLEER. The ends were cut back, 4 bases at V and 2 bases at J, with 14 bases in the middle. The CDR3 covers 16 residues. CDR3 amino acids: CASSPEGPGTNEKLFF. The CDR3 nucleotides are TGCGCCAGCAGCCCCGAGGGCCCGGGCACTAATGAAAAACTGTTTTTT.

The gene calls are TRBV19 and TRBJ1-6; perhaps TRBD1 as D (6 bases). V lost 3 bases to trimming and J lost 3 bases, with 9 bases between them. In germline, CDR1 is LNHDA, CDR2 SQIVND (reference sequence). This CDR3 region has 15 residues. The CDR3 nucleotides are TGTGCCAGTAGTATGTCAGGGGTCTATAATTCACCCCTCCACTTT. This encodes CASSMSGVYNSPLHF.

The CDR3 DNA follows: TGTGCCAGCAGCCGGGACAGGTCTGAAGCTTTCTTT. Translating gives CASSRDRSEAFF. The chain joins TRBV7-2 to TRBJ1-1; the match to TRBD1 covers 8 bases. Germline trimming cut 5 bases from V and 6 bases from J; bases unmatched to any gene: 2. There are 12 residues in the CDR3. CDR1 SGHTA and CDR2 FQGNSA come from the germline V gene.

This chain links TRBV6-5 with TRBJ2-7; a possible D gene is TRBD1 (6 bases). Trimming took 8 bases from V and 2 from J, leaving 19 bases between them. The CDR3 consists of 15 residues. Per germline, CDR1 MNHEY and CDR2 SVGAGI. The CDR3 region is CASRKDSIVTYEQYF. CDR3 DNA sequence: TGTGCCAGCCGGAAGGACAGCATAGTTACCTACGAGCAGTACTTC.

This chain connects TRBV15 to TRBJ2-7; possible D gene TRBD1, 6 bases. This CDR3 spans 16 amino acids. V lost 0 bases and J lost 3, with 15 bases in between. Germline V gene data show CDR1 as LNHNV and CDR2 as YYDKDF (reference sequence). The CDR3 region is CATSRDSGVGGYEQYF. The CDR3 nucleotides are TGTGCCACCAGCAGAGACTCAGGGGTAGGGGGCTACGAGCAGTACTTC.